One sample yielded the 21 T cell receptor beta chains listed below, sequenced in a study of T cell changes during pregnancy in multiple sclerosis. Clones were sequenced by immunoSEQ multiplex PCR, and TCRdb holds only the in-frame ones, with some missing. The sample holds 45,000 to 65,000 clones, 93% seen once. The sample consisted of CD8+ T cells from peripheral blood mononuclear cells, taken in the third trimester of pregnancy. The receptors here all came from a female donor with multiple sclerosis, enrolled in a pregnancy study.

The chain carries TRBV2 and TRBJ2-7; D is uncertain. V lost 7 bases and J lost 0, with 19 bases in between. Germline assignment: CDR1 SNHLY and CDR2 FYNNEI. The CDR3 runs 16 residues. CDR3 in amino acids: CASNVGINAYSYEQYF. CDR3 in DNA: TGTGCCAGCAATGTGGGCATCAATGCTTACTCCTACGAGCAGTACTTC.

CDR3 in amino acids: CASSELGLRDTFLGNTEAFF. In nucleotides, the CDR3 is TGCGCCAGCAGTGAGTTAGGCCTCCGGGACACCTTCCTGGGGAACACTGAAGCTTTCTTT. The rearrangement uses TRBV10-2 and TRBJ1-1; the D gene is possibly TRBD1 (6 bases). The V and J ends lost 1 base and 1 base respectively, with 25 bases between them. CDR3 length equals 20 residues. Germline values: CDR1 WSHSY, CDR2 SAAADI.

The chain is built from TRBV5-6 and TRBJ2-3, with 7 bases lining up with TRBD2. This CDR3 has 16 amino acids. Germline V gene data show CDR1 as SGHDT and CDR2 as YYEEEE. Trimming removed 2 bases from V and 1 base from J; junction bases left unmatched: 7. The CDR3 loop reads CASSFGGSEGTDTQYF. The DNA for the CDR3 is TGTGCCAGCAGCTTTGGCGGGAGCGAGGGCACAGATACGCAGTATTTT.

This clone was seen a single time. This rearrangement joins TRBV6-5 to TRBJ2-7, with D perhaps matching TRBD1 (5 bases). The V gene lost 2 bases and the J gene lost 5 bases, with 13 bases spanning the gap. CDR3 length: 14 amino acids. Per the germline V gene, CDR1 is MNHEY and CDR2 is SVGAGI. CDR3 coding DNA: TGTGCCAGCAGTTACAGCTGGGGCGAGAACGAGCAGTACTTC. Translating it yields CASSYSWGENEQYF.

V is TRBV18 and J is TRBJ2-5; 12 bases are a match to TRBD2. This CDR3 is 17 amino acids long. CDR1 and CDR2 from the germline V gene are KGHSH and LQKENI. J gave up 3 bases and V 0 bases, and 5 bases lay outside the gene matches. The CDR3 region is CASSPPPRTSGEETQYF. As DNA, the CDR3 is TGTGCCAGCTCACCACCTCCGAGGACTAGCGGGGAAGAGACCCAGTACTTC.

The gene calls are TRBV5-6 and TRBJ2-5; a weak D match, TRBD2 (6 bases). Between the trimmed V and J ends, which lost 0 bases and 2 bases, there was a span of 14 bases. The CDR3 sequence is 16 residues long. Per germline, CDR1 SGHDT and CDR2 YYEEEE. This CDR3 is CASSLVGGPSQETQYF. CDR3 bases: TGTGCCAGCAGCTTGGTGGGGGGTCCAAGTCAAGAGACCCAGTACTTC.

Written as DNA, the CDR3 is TGCGCCAGCAGCAGATTTCCTGCGGACTATGGCTACACCTTC. This gives the protein CASSRFPADYGYTF. The rearrangement joins TRBV5-1 to TRBJ1-2; D gene unclear. V was shortened by 4 bases and J by 3 bases, with 13 bases between the two germline ends. The CDR3 totals 14 residues. Per germline, CDR1 SGHRS and CDR2 YFSETQ.

The rearrangement links TRBV7-2 to TRBJ2-3; 7 bases align to TRBD2. Trimming cost V 4 bases and J 1 base; bases outside gene matches: 8. Germline values: CDR1 SGHTA, CDR2 FQGNSA. CDR3 length equals 16 residues. CDR3 sequence (DNA): TGTGCCAGCAGCTCCTTTCTAGCGGCCCGCACAGATACGCAGTATTTT. Protein: CASSSFLAARTDTQYF.

V gene TRBV19 combines with J gene TRBJ2-3; TRBD1 matches 9 bases. Losses at the gene ends were 5 bases for V and 1 base for J; bases not matched to a gene: 13. CDR3 length: 18 amino acids. From germline, CDR1 is LNHDA and CDR2 SQIVND (reference sequence). CDR3 sequence (DNA): TGTGCCAGTAGTCAAACGTCCCGGGACAGGGTTCGCACAGATACGCAGTATTTT. It encodes CASSQTSRDRVRTDTQYF.

The V call is TRBV9, the J call TRBJ2-4; TRBD2 might be the D (6 bases). There are 14 residues in the CDR3. Germline V gene data show CDR1 as SGDLS and CDR2 as YYNGEE. With 6 bases removed from V and 4 bases from J, the gap between germline ends came to 14 bases. The CDR3 bases are TGTGCCAGCAACCCCGGGGGTGGGAAAAACATTCAGTACTTC. Protein sequence: CASNPGGGKNIQYF.

This sequence joins TRBV9 and TRBJ2-1; D gene uncertain. Between the trimmed V and J ends, which lost 0 bases and 6 bases, there was a span of 13 bases. The germline gives CDR1 SGDLS, CDR2 YYNGEE. This CDR3 region has 15 residues. CDR3 region: CASSVGAREFNEQFF. DNA for the CDR3: TGTGCCAGCAGCGTAGGAGCGAGAGAATTCAATGAGCAGTTCTTC.

The CDR3 spells CASRSALTGVNEQFF. The CDR3 DNA follows: TGTGCCAGCAGGTCAGCCCTAACGGGAGTCAATGAGCAGTTCTTC. The chain carries TRBV5-6 and TRBJ2-1; a weak D match, TRBD2 (6 bases). The CDR3 spans 15 residues. The germline V gene encodes CDR1 SGHDT and CDR2 YYEEEE. V gave up 5 bases and J gave up 6 bases, with 18 bases separating them. Complete variable domain (other parts from reference TRBV5-6 and TRBJ2-1): DAGVTQSPTHLIKTRGQQVTLRCSPKSGHDTVSWYQQALGQGPQFIFQYYEEEERQRGNFPDRFSGHQFPNYSSELNVNALLLGDSALYLCASRSALTGVNEQFFGPGTRLTVL.

The V call is TRBV7-8, the J call TRBJ2-2, with a tentative D call TRBD1 (6 bases). V lost 2 bases and J 6 bases, leaving 10 bases between the germline ends. The CDR3 runs 14 residues. Looked up from germline, CDR1 is SGHVS and CDR2 is FQNEAQ. The CDR3 DNA follows: TGTGCCAGCAGCTTACAGGGGTCCGCCGGGGAGCTGTTTTTT. Translation gives CASSLQGSAGELFF.

The rearrangement uses TRBV27 and TRBJ2-2, with TRBD2 matching over 14 bases. The CDR3 contains 16 residues. Germline CDR1 and CDR2: MNHEY and SMNVEV (reference sequence). J was trimmed by 2 bases and V by 8 bases; bases with no gene match: 4. The CDR3 loop is CASRGLAGGNTGELFF. For the CDR3, the DNA is TGTGCCAGCCGAGGACTAGCGGGGGGAAACACCGGGGAGCTGTTTTTT.

V is TRBV9 and J is TRBJ2-1; D is ambiguous. V lost 3 bases and J 4 bases, leaving 11 bases between the germline ends. The CDR3 extends over 14 amino acids. The V gene's germline CDR1 is SGDLS and CDR2 YYNGEE. The CDR3 DNA follows: TGTGCCAGCAGCGATGGAACAGATTACAATGAGCAGTTCTTC. It is translated as CASSDGTDYNEQFF.

This clone was detected once. DNA of the CDR3: TGTGCCAGTAGTGGAGTGACTAGCGGGAGCTACGAGCAGTACTTC. Translation: CASSGVTSGSYEQYF. The J gene is TRBJ2-7, the V gene TRBV19; 12 bases match TRBD2. The germline gives CDR1 LNHDA, CDR2 SQIVND (reference sequence). Trimming at V came to 5 bases and at J to 3 bases, leaving 5 bases not matched to a gene. This CDR3 has 15 residues.

The chain links TRBV4-1 to TRBJ1-2; unclear D gene. The CDR3 contains 15 residues. V was pared by 0 bases and J by 0 bases, with 8 bases between. The germline V gene encodes CDR1 MGHRA and CDR2 YSYEKL. CDR3 bases: TGCGCCAGCAGCCAAGACGGGATCCCTAACTATGGCTACACCTTC. It translates to CASSQDGIPNYGYTF.

The V and J genes are TRBV7-8 and TRBJ2-7; 12 bases match TRBD2. CDR1 SGHVS and CDR2 FQNEAQ come from the germline V gene. The V segment lost 5 bases and the J segment 2 bases; nucleotides outside the gene matches: 7. This CDR3 spans 16 amino acids. The CDR3 reads CASSPILAGGPYEQYF. The CDR3, as DNA: TGTGCCAGCAGCCCGATCCTAGCGGGAGGGCCCTACGAGCAGTACTTC.

The V and J genes are TRBV6-5 and TRBJ2-1; D gene uncertain. The CDR3 is made up of 12 amino acids. Germline CDR1 is MNHEY and CDR2 is SVGAGI. The V and J ends lost 0 bases and 12 bases respectively, with 9 bases between them. This chain's CDR3 is CASSYSSGPQFF. The CDR3 DNA is TGTGCCAGCAGTTACTCGTCGGGTCCGCAGTTCTTC.

V usage is TRBV13 and J usage is TRBJ2-3; weak D call: TRBD2 (6 bases). CDR1 is PRHDT, CDR2 FYEKMQ, per germline (reference sequence). V was shortened by 3 bases and J by 5 bases, with 12 bases between the two germline ends. This CDR3 has 14 residues. The CDR3 DNA reads as TGTGCCAGCAGCTTCCCGCGGGAAGGAGATACGCAGTATTTT. It encodes CASSFPREGDTQYF.

V and J are TRBV12-5 and TRBJ1-4; 8 nucleotides align to TRBD1. Germline CDR1 and CDR2: LGHNT and FRNRAP. This CDR3 contains 15 residues. With 3 bases clipped from V and 8 bases from J, the junction kept 8 bases outside the gene matches. CDR3 loop: CASGLGQGFGEKLFF. The CDR3 nucleotides read TGTGCTAGTGGTTTAGGACAGGGCTTTGGGGAAAAACTGTTTTTT.